This TCR beta chain derives from a study of T cells after yellow fever vaccination. Study-level points and caveats: Abundant clonotypes from the bulk population could have been carried over as contaminants into FACS-sorted repertoires. CD4 and CD8 compartments shared a small share of clonotypes, likely from convergent recombination.

It was through 5'RACE template switching that TCR cDNA was made, with a universal primer site and UMIs added. MiXCR, run by TCRdb on the 5' RACE reads, gives a single entry per CDR3 protein. Here the sample spans 510,000 or so distinct CDR3 sequences, 19% being singletons. As concerns this clonotype: As yet, its antigen is unknown.

V was cut by 7 bases and J by 1 base, with 11 bases left in between. CDR3 size: 14 residues. The receptor was isolated from a man in his thirties or forties who received the YFV17D yellow fever vaccine. The specimen was PBMCs, collected 15 days after the yellow fever booster vaccination. V gene TRBV12-3 or TRBV12-4 combines with J gene TRBJ1-5, with D hard to call. CDR3 coding DNA: TGTGCCAGCACCCCGACGACAAGCAATCAGCCCCAGCATTTT. Translating it yields CASTPTTSNQPQHF.